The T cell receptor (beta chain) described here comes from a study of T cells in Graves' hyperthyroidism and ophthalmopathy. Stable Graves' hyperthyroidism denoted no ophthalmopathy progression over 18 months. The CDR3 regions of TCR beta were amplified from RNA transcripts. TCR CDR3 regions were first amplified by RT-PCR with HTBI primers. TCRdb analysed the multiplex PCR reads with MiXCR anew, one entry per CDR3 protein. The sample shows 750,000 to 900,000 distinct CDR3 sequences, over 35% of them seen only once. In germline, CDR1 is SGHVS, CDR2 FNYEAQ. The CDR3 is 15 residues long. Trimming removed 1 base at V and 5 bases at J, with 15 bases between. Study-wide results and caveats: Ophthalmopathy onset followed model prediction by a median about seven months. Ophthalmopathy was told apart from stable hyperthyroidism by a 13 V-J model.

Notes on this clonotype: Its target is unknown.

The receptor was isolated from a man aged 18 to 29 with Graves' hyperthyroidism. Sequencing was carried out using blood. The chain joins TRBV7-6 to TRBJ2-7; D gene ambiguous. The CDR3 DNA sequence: TGTGCCAGCAGCTTAGAGAACAGCTTGATGGACGAGCAGTACTTC. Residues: CASSLENSLMDEQYF.